This TCR beta chain was retrieved from a study of vaccination effects on CD4 cells after COVID-19. ViraFEST assay sequencing came after antigen-specific CD4+ T cells were expanded with viral peptide pools. Cells that had been cultured for 10 days were the source of isolated CD4+ T cells. Participants got two doses of BNT162b2 or mRNA-1273 vaccine. Sequencing was performed with immunoSEQ multiplex PCR; in TCRdb, only in-frame clones are kept and a portion is missing. The table lists about 22,000 clones, roughly three quarters of them singletons. The CDR3 is made up of 16 amino acids. The junction had 9 bases not matched to a gene; V was cut back by 1 base and J by 2 bases. Germline assignment: CDR1 SGHTS and CDR2 YDEGEE. With respect to this clone: Its target is unknown.

The receptor comes from a human donor who received a COVID-19 vaccine. V usage is TRBV5-8 and J usage is TRBJ2-7; 7 nucleotides agree with TRBD1. This specimen was CD4+ T cells from PBMCs cultured with SARS-CoV-2 spike peptides, taken after COVID-19 vaccination. CDR3: CASSLSGQPNTYEQYF. The DNA for the CDR3 is TGTGCCAGCAGCTTGTCGGGACAGCCAAATACCTACGAGCAGTACTTC.